The clone carrying this T cell receptor beta chain was recorded many times. One end of the junction is discordant with germline, which a read error may explain. TCRdb re-derived calls from the RT-PCR reads in MiXCR, one entry per CDR3 protein. The sample has about 680,000 distinct CDR3 sequences; 11% to 15% are singletons. The CDR3 has 13 amino acids. Germline-derived CDR1 and CDR2 are SGHRS and YFSETQ. J is TRBJ1-3 and V is TRBV5-1; D is ambiguous. The sample was memory CD4+ T cells from blood. The TCR was taken from a female donor in good health, serving as a healthy control. CDR3 sequence reads: CASSSSSGNTIYF. The CDR3 DNA sequence: TGTGCCAGCAGTTCTAGCTCTGGAAACACCATATATTTT. Filled out from reference TRBV5-1 and TRBJ1-3, the complete variable domain reads KAGVTQTPRYLIKTRGQQVTLSCSPISGHRSVSWYQQTPGQGLQFLFEYFSETQRNKGNFPGRFSGRQFSNSRSEMNVSTLELGDSALYLCASSSSSGNTIYFGEGSWLTVV.